Reported below is one T cell receptor (beta chain). Its antigen is unknown. The record has no base qualities; no much larger clone is one base away. Library preparation used 5' RACE. TCRdb lists the instrument as NextSeq 500. In the TCR library protocol, a unique molecular identifier was attached to each TCR cDNA molecule so that PCR and sequencing errors could be corrected. The paper's data handling went like this. TCR identification, UMI-based error correction and CDR3 extraction were performed with Decombinator tools. TCRs above a frequency of 2 per 1,000, corresponding to the top 1% of the tumor frequency distribution, were defined as expanded. Rényi diversity was computed with the R vegan package after subsampling each repertoire 100 times to 5,000 TCRs. CDR3 similarity networks were built from amino acid triplet string-kernel similarity, connecting CDR3s with pairwise similarity above 0.82. TCRdb took the public reads, trimmed them with fastp at Q25, ran MiXCR for clone calling and kept in-frame beta chains. For every CDR3 protein sequence, its rows merge into one entry that carries the most common genes and DNA. What appears here as the V and J calls and clone size reflects TCRdb's work, not the paper's. The sample table contains about 2,500 distinct CDR3 sequences; only one count was recorded for approximately 13% of them. The ten most abundant clones make up approximately 50% of the sample.

V is trimmed back by 5 bases and J by 4 bases, and the junction contains 3 bases that no gene match accounts for. The germline V gene encodes CDR1 LGHNA and CDR2 YSLEER. The CDR3 contains 14 residues, cysteine and phenylalanine counted. Here the CDR3 DNA is all that survives: 42 bases in frame from base 1. This sample stems from a study of spatial heterogeneity in lung cancer (dated by TCRdb to about 2019). With regard to the full study: Beta-chain transcripts were consistently detected in greater numbers than alpha-chain transcripts, which likely reflected higher beta-chain transcript abundance. In the raw uncorrected reads, each unique combination of TCR and UMI appeared on average more than ten times. In non-small cell lung cancer, the study quantitatively compared TCR alpha and beta repertoires across several tumor regions, matched nontumor lung, and blood. Both alpha and beta chains were TCR-sequenced in 200 to 250 tumor regions, 64 matched nontumor lung samples and around 50 PBMC samples obtained at surgery. Nonsynonymous mutation counts, determined by whole-exome sequencing of tumor tissue, were related to TCR repertoire features.

This specimen's time point label, per the study, means: sample taken at primary tumor resection. Whole RNA extracted from tumor and nontumor lung tissue, or from cryopreserved PBMC samples, was used for TCR sequencing without cell sorting. Samples were obtained from fewer than 80 patients with early-stage, untreated non-small cell lung cancer from the lung TRACERx cohort. A patient was chosen for TCR sequencing only when enough RNA was available from at least two tumor regions. General conclusions and limits of the study: Confirming at a functional level the hypothesis that regional TCRs recognize regional mutations was considered to require additional single-cell paired TCR alpha and beta sequencing. Ubiquitous expanded tumor TCRs were detected in blood more often at tumor resection than at routine follow-up.

This chain is built from TRBV4-3 and TRBJ2-1; 9 junctional bases match TRBD2. This clonotype originated in a male donor with early-stage non-small cell lung cancer. Specimen: PBMCs, collected at surgery. The DNA reads TGCGCCAGCAGCGCTAGCGGGAAATACAATGAGCAGTTCTTC. Its product reads: CASSASGKYNEQFF.